This T cell receptor (beta chain) was retrieved from a study of CD8 T cells in ankylosing spondylitis. One entry per CDR3 protein results from TCRdb running MiXCR on the 5' RACE reads. Of under 550,000 distinct CDR3 sequences listed, 25% to 30% are singletons. Study-wide results and limits: There was a TCR beta motif, made of eight highly homologous variants, that appeared characteristic of ankylosing spondylitis blood.

After removal of 6 bases from V and 4 bases from J, the junction contained 8 bases not matched to a gene. The length of the CDR3 is 16 residues. Turning to this clonotype: Its antigen is still unknown.

The genes are TRBV12-3 or TRBV12-4 and TRBJ2-7; 14 nucleotides line up with TRBD2. Sequences were obtained from blood, either unsorted or a sorted T cell fraction (not recorded which). The receptor's source is a male donor with ankylosing spondylitis. The CDR3 bases are TGTGCCAGCAGCAGACTAGCGGGAGGGAAGAGGTACGAGCAGTACTTC. Its protein is CASSRLAGGKRYEQYF.